Sequencing of this T cell receptor (beta chain) was carried out in a study of cytomegalovirus exposure and HLA in healthy donors. PCR primers comprised 60 Vbeta and 13 Jbeta primers. Profiled with immunoSEQ multiplex PCR; TCRdb holds only in-frame clones, not every one. Found here are roughly 100,000 clones, approximately 80% of them singletons; the top ten hold roughly 5.4%. Material for sequencing was PBMCs. The receptors derive from a woman between 18 and 29 years old in good health and CMV-seropositive.

The rearrangement joins TRBV27 to TRBJ1-2, with 9 bases matching TRBD1. V gave up 4 bases and J gave up 13 bases; unmatched junction bases: 16. There are 15 residues in the CDR3. Germline loops: CDR1 MNHEY, CDR2 SMNVEV (reference sequence). CDR3 region: CASSSPGQGGDSFTF. The CDR3 DNA follows: TGTGCCAGCAGTTCACCGGGACAGGGAGGGGATTCCTTCACCTTC.